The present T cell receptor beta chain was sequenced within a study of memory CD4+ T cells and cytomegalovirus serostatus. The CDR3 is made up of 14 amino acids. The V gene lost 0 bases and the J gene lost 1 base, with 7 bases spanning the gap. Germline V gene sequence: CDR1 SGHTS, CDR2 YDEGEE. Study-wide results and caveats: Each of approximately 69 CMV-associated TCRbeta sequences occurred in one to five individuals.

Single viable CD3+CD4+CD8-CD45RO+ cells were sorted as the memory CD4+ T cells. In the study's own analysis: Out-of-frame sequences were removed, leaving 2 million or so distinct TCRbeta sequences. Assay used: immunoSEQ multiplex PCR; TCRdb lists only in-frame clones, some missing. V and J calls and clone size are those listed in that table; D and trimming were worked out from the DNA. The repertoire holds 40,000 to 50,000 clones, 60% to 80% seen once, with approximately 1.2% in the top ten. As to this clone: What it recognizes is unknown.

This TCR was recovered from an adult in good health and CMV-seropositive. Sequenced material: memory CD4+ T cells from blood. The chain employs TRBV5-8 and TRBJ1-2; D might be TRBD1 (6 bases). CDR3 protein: CASSLAGVNYGYTF. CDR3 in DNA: TGTGCCAGCAGCTTGGCAGGGGTTAACTATGGCTACACCTTC.